This TCR beta chain was identified during a study of technical replicates of blood from a handful of donors. Sequencing used immunoSEQ multiplex PCR; TCRdb keeps in-frame clones, though not all of them. This sample has about 72,000 clones; 95% to 96% occur once, and the top ten carry roughly 0.24%. Germline V gives CDR1 SGHNT, CDR2 YENEEA. Trimming stripped 3 bases from V and 7 bases from J, with 7 bases between. The CDR3 has 12 amino acids. The clonotype was recovered from a human donor in good health. The chain recombines TRBV11-3 with TRBJ2-4; the D gene is possibly TRBD2 (6 bases). The material sequenced was T cells isolated from PBMCs. The CDR3: CASSLGGNIQYF. The DNA of the CDR3 is TGTGCCAGCAGCTTGGGGGGTAACATTCAGTACTTC.